This TCR beta chain came from a study of beta chain features in type 1 diabetes. Study-wide background: Across every sample, around 110,000,000 sorted cells were examined in total. Overall study findings and caveats: All four CD4+ subsets from Type 1 diabetes patients carried moderately but significantly shorter TCRB CDR3s.

cDNA synthesis used the whole RNA isolate, giving expressed TCRB sequences. The data were produced by immunoSEQ multiplex PCR, yet TCRdb's version contains in-frame clones alone and is incomplete. The table has almost 350,000 clones, 9.3% seen once. In total, each donor contributed a single heparinised blood draw that averaged about 120 mL. Note on this clone: Its target is unknown.

The germline V gene encodes CDR1 SGHRS and CDR2 YFSETQ. With 5 bases clipped from V and 5 bases from J, the junction kept 10 bases outside the gene matches. The CDR3 runs to 16 residues. The sequence derives from a man younger than 40 with type 1 diabetes. Material for sequencing was central memory CD4+ T cells from blood. The chain carries TRBV5-1 and TRBJ2-5; 12 bases align to TRBD2. CDR3 DNA sequence: TGCGCCAGCAGTACCCTAGCGGGGGGGCCGGTGGAGACCCAGTACTTC. Residues: CASSTLAGGPVETQYF.